The clone carrying this TCR beta chain was seen a handful of times. Its specificity is unknown. The record originates from a study of blood T cells in healthy people across ages. CDR3 size: 19 residues. Germline V gene data show CDR1 as MNHNS and CDR2 as SASEGT. V shed 5 bases, J shed 4 bases, and the junction held 19 bases outside the gene matches. Study results and limitations: Samples with more naive T cells showed higher observed beta diversity. A greater number of naive CD4+ cells and higher diversity distinguished long-lived donors from aged donors. Roughly linearly, TCR beta diversity per million T cells fell as age increased.

A J-beta primer mix and a sample-barcoded 5' primer were used in a second PCR of roughly 6 to 12 cycles. TCRdb passed the 5' RACE reads through MiXCR, listing each CDR3 protein once. The data contain 450,000 to 700,000 distinct CDR3 sequences, approximately 27% of them singletons. The J gene is TRBJ1-1, the V gene TRBV6-1; TRBD1 matches at 10 bases. The clonotype was recovered from a woman aged 70 to 79 in good health. Sequencing input: blood. CDR3 sequence (DNA): TGTGCCAGCAGTACCTTTTTTAATTGGGACAGGGGAAGATTCACTGAAGCTTTCTTT. Translating gives CASSTFFNWDRGRFTEAFF.